Listed below are T cell receptor beta chains from one sample, sequenced in a study of blood T cell repertoires in COVID-19. Produced via immunoSEQ multiplex PCR; TCRdb's table is partial and in-frame only. This sample has about 7,200 clones, with roughly nine tenths found just once. Source material: peripheral blood. All receptors derive from a human donor in a cohort sampled during active COVID-19. The donor label of this sample is uncertain. Each CDR3 is given with its conserved first and last residue. The D gene is left open where the match is weak. Rows may omit the clone size; those that give it use once, few, many or a size class.

clone_size	d_call	v_call	j_call	cdr3_nt	cdr3_aa
NA	TRBD1	TRBV6-6	TRBJ1-6	TGTGCCAGCACCACCCGGACAGGGGGTAATTCACCCCTCCACTTT	CASTTRTGGNSPLHF
once	TRBD1	TRBV11-1	TRBJ2-1	TGTGCCAGCAGCTTCCGGACAGGGACTTACAATGAGCAGTTCTTC	CASSFRTGTYNEQFF
NA	TRBD1	TRBV6-1	TRBJ1-5	TGTGCCAGCAGTGGAAGTTGGACAGGGGGTTATAGCAATCAGCCCCAGCATTTT	CASSGSWTGGYSNQPQHF
NA	NA	TRBV7-3	TRBJ2-3	TGTGCCAGCAGCTTAGGAGGCACTTGGGCAGATACGCAGTATTTT	CASSLGGTWADTQYF
NA	NA	TRBV9	TRBJ2-5	TGTGCCAGCAGCGTAGGGCCAGGGGAGGGGGAGACCCAGTACTTC	CASSVGPGEGETQYF
NA	TRBD1	TRBV6-5	TRBJ2-5	TGTGCCAGCAGTTCCCATGCAGGGGGCGCAGAGACCCAGTACTTC	CASSSHAGGAETQYF
NA	TRBD1	TRBV6-5	TRBJ1-4	TGTGCCAGCACCCAATGGGGACAGCATAATGAAAAACTGTTTTTT	CASTQWGQHNEKLFF
NA	TRBD1	TRBV9	TRBJ1-2	TGTGCCAGCAGCGTACCAGGGACAGCCTCTGGCTACACCTTC	CASSVPGTASGYTF
once	NA	TRBV3-1/TRBV3-2	TRBJ2-1	TGTGCCAGCAGTCAAACGGTCGGGGACAATGAGCAGTTCTTC	CASSQTVGDNEQFF
NA	TRBD1	TRBV6-5	TRBJ2-7	TGTGCCAGCAGTTTCGGACAGGGAGGTTATGAGCAGTACTTC	CASSFGQGGYEQYF
NA	NA	TRBV12-3/TRBV12-4	TRBJ2-7	TGTGCCAGCAGTTCCCAGGGAGGAAGCAAGCAGTACTTC	CASSSQGGSKQYF
NA	TRBD2	TRBV3-1/TRBV3-2	TRBJ2-1	TGTGCCAGCAGCCAAGCGGCTAGCGGGGCGGATCATGAGCAGTTCTTC	CASSQAASGADHEQFF
NA	NA	TRBV1	TRBJ1-4	TGCACCAGCAGCCCTGGCGCCGGGACAGAAGAATTACTGTTTTTT	CTSSPGAGTEELLFF
NA	NA	TRBV10-3	TRBJ2-2	TGTGCCATCCTGAACGGGGCAGGGGCCGGCACCGGGGAGCTGTTTTTT	CAILNGAGAGTGELFF
NA	TRBD2	TRBV9	TRBJ2-7	TGTGCCAGCAGCCAAGCGGGAGCGAACTACGAGCAGTACTTC	CASSQAGANYEQYF
NA	NA	TRBV5-6	TRBJ2-2	TGTGCCAGCAGCTTGGCCGACTACACCGGGGAGCTGTTTTTT	CASSLADYTGELFF
NA	NA	TRBV5-1	TRBJ1-1	TGCGCCAGCAGCTTGGCCGCTACGAACACTGAAGCTTTCTTT	CASSLAATNTEAFF
NA	TRBD2	TRBV19	TRBJ2-1	TGTGCCAGTAGGCGGGGGGGCATGTTGGTCAATGAGCAGTTCTTC	CASRRGGMLVNEQFF
NA	TRBD1	TRBV4-1	TRBJ1-1	TGCGCCAGCAGCCAAGCCCATTCCCAGGGGGCACGCGCTTTCTTT	CASSQAHSQGARAFF
NA	NA	TRBV6-1	TRBJ2-7	TGTGCCAGCAGTGAACCGTACGAGCAGTACTTC	CASSEPYEQYF
NA	TRBD1	TRBV6-5	TRBJ1-5	TGTGCCAGCAGACAGGGGCATCAGGGCCAGCCCCAGCATTTT	CASRQGHQGQPQHF
NA	NA	TRBV7-6	TRBJ2-5	TGTGCCAGCAGGCGTAGCGGAGTGGGGGGAGAGACCCAGTACTTC	CASRRSGVGGETQYF
NA	TRBD1	TRBV4-1	TRBJ1-4	TGCGCCAGCAGCCGGACAGGGGGCTCAGAAAAACTGTTTTTT	CASSRTGGSEKLFF
NA	NA	TRBV4-1	TRBJ1-4	TGCGCCAGCAGCCCTAGGGGGAACGATGAAAAACTGTTTTTT	CASSPRGNDEKLFF
NA	NA	TRBV24-1	TRBJ1-5	TGTGCCACCAGTGATCGGAAGAGTGGTCGTGGGGAGAATCAGCCCCAGCATTTT	CATSDRKSGRGENQPQHF
few	NA	TRBV29-1	TRBJ2-2	TGCAGCGTGGATAGTCTGACTGGGGAGCTGTTTTTT	CSVDSLTGELFF
NA	NA	TRBV7-3	TRBJ2-7	TGTGCCAGCAGCCCGCAACTAGACCCCTACTACGAGCAGTACTTC	CASSPQLDPYYEQYF
NA	TRBD2	TRBV9	TRBJ2-1	TGTGCCAGCAGCCCTGGGACTACCTACAATGAGCAGTTCTTC	CASSPGTTYNEQFF
NA	NA	TRBV6-6	TRBJ2-7	TGTGCCAGCATTAAAGGGTGGCGGGCAGAGACCTACGAGCAGTACTTC	CASIKGWRAETYEQYF